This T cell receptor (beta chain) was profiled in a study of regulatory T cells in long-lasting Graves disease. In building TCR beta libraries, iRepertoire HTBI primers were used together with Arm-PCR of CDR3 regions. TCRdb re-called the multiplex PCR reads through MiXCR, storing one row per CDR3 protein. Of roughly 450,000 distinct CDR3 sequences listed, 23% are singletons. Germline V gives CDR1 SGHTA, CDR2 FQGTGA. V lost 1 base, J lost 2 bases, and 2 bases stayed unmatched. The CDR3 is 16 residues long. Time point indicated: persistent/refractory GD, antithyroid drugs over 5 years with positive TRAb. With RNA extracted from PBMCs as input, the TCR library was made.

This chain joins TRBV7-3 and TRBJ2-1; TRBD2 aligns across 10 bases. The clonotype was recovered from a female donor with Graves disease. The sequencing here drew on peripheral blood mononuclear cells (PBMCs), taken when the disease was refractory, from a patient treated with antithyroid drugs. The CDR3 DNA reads TGTGCCAGCAGCTTAATCGGGACTAGCGCCTACAATGAGCAGTTCTTC. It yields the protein CASSLIGTSAYNEQFF.